The 26 T cell receptor beta chains listed next were all sequenced from one sample in a study of blood T cell repertoires in COVID-19. Assay used: immunoSEQ multiplex PCR; TCRdb lists only in-frame clones, some missing. The table lists 350,000 or so clones, 92% of them singletons, with around 20% in the top ten. The material sequenced was PBMCs or T cells enriched from blood (not recorded which). These receptors all come from a woman aged 25 to 39 who had recovered from COVID-19.

The genes are TRBV6-5 and TRBJ2-3, with 10 bases matching TRBD2. Germline loops: CDR1 MNHEY, CDR2 SVGAGI. Germline trimming cut 5 bases from V and 6 bases from J; bases unmatched to any gene: 5. The CDR3 runs to 14 residues. The CDR3 reads CASSLLAGKDTQYF. CDR3 nucleotide sequence: TGTGCCAGCAGTCTACTAGCGGGGAAGGATACGCAGTATTTT.

In the case of this clone: The sample holds other DNA sequences that translate to the same CDR3. The CDR3: CASSLGTGNTEAFF. As DNA, the CDR3 is TGTGCCAGCAGCTTAGGGACAGGGAACACTGAAGCTTTCTTT. The J gene is TRBJ1-1, the V gene TRBV11-2; the match to TRBD1 covers 7 bases. The germline V gene encodes CDR1 SGHAT and CDR2 FQNNGV. The length of the CDR3 is 14 residues. V lost 1 base and J lost 1; bases outside the gene matches: 0.

The chain has TRBV12-1 and TRBJ1-5. TRBV12-1 has pseudogene status. This CDR3 has 11 residues. The CDR3 bases are TGTGCCAGCAGCTCGGATCAGCCCCAGCATTTT. It specifies CASSSDQPQHF.

The V and J genes are TRBV3-1 (or the pseudogene TRBV3-2) and TRBJ2-3; a weak D match, TRBD1 (7 bases). Per germline, CDR1 LGHDT and CDR2 YNNKEL (reference sequence). Trimming cost V 0 bases and J 6 bases, with 13 bases left between them. This CDR3 comprises 15 residues. DNA for the CDR3: TGTGCCAGCAGCCAAGACGGAGGGGGCGCGGATACGCAGTATTTT. This translates into CASSQDGGGADTQYF.

V is TRBV3-1 (or the pseudogene TRBV3-2) and J is TRBJ1-2, with D perhaps matching TRBD1 (6 bases). The V end lost 3 bases, the J end lost 3 bases, and 11 bases lay between the germline ends. CDR1 LGHDT and CDR2 YNNKEL come from the germline V gene (reference sequence). The CDR3 loop spans 14 amino acids. CDR3 protein: CASSHHPGDYGYTF. The CDR3 DNA reads as TGTGCCAGCAGCCATCATCCAGGGGACTATGGCTACACCTTC.

CDR3 amino acids: CASSVRGEDGYTF. In nucleotides, the CDR3 is TGTGCCAGTAGTGTACGGGGGGAGGATGGCTACACCTTC. This sequence joins TRBV19 and TRBJ1-2; D possibly corresponds to TRBD1 (5 bases). With 5 bases removed from V and 6 bases from J, the gap between germline ends came to 13 bases. The CDR3 length is 13 residues. CDR1 LNHDA and CDR2 SQIVND come from the germline V gene (reference sequence).

V usage is TRBV3-1 (or the pseudogene TRBV3-2) and J usage is TRBJ1-6, with TRBD1 matching over 9 bases. With 1 base clipped from V and 9 bases from J, the junction kept 4 bases outside the gene matches. The CDR3 is made up of 15 amino acids. The germline V gene encodes CDR1 LGHDT and CDR2 YNNKEL (reference sequence). The CDR3 DNA follows: TGTGCCAGCAGCCAAGTCGGACAGGGGCGTTCACCCCTCCACTTT. Translated: CASSQVGQGRSPLHF.

This chain joins TRBV12-3 or TRBV12-4 and TRBJ2-3; D is unresolved. Trimming cost V 3 bases and J 6 bases, with 7 bases left between them. The length of the CDR3 is 12 residues. The CDR3 loop reads CASSFIPDTQYF. The CDR3 DNA reads as TGTGCCAGCAGTTTCATCCCCGATACGCAGTATTTT.

This chain uses TRBV28 with TRBJ1-2; possible D gene TRBD1, 6 bases. Trimming pared 6 bases from V and 4 bases from J, leaving 12 bases between. Germline V gene sequence: CDR1 MDHEN, CDR2 SYDVKM. There are 13 residues in the CDR3. The CDR3 protein is CASRMTGSYGYTF. CDR3 DNA sequence: TGTGCCAGCAGAATGACAGGATCCTATGGCTACACCTTC.

The chain links TRBV27 to TRBJ2-4; D possibly corresponds to TRBD1 (6 bases). CDR3 size: 15 residues. The germline V gene has CDR1 MNHEY and CDR2 SMNVEV (reference sequence). With 4 bases removed from V and 3 bases from J, the gap between germline ends came to 13 bases. CDR3 loop: CASSYQGFGKNIQYF. For the CDR3, the DNA is TGTGCCAGCAGTTATCAGGGGTTCGGCAAAAACATTCAGTACTTC.

This clone was seen repeatedly, ten times or more. V usage is TRBV5-8 and J usage is TRBJ1-1, with 8 bases identical to TRBD1. The CDR3 runs to 12 residues. Germline loops: CDR1 SGHTS, CDR2 YDEGEE. J lost 10 bases, V lost 4 bases, and 6 bases had no gene match. In nucleotides, the CDR3 is TGTGCCAGCAGCGCCTGGACAGGGCCAGCTTTCTTT. Amino acids: CASSAWTGPAFF.

V gene TRBV7-3 combines with J gene TRBJ2-7, with 8 bases fitting TRBD2. The germline CDR1 and CDR2 sequences are SGHTA and FQGTGA. After removal of 3 bases from V and 6 bases from J, the junction contained 4 bases not matched to a gene. This CDR3 has 13 amino acids. CDR3 DNA: TGTGCCAGCAGCTTCGGCGGGAGGACCGAGCAGTACTTC. This sequence encodes CASSFGGRTEQYF.

V is TRBV9 and J is TRBJ2-2, with D maybe TRBD2 (6 bases). Germline loops: CDR1 SGDLS, CDR2 YYNGEE. The CDR3 consists of 13 residues. Trimming removed 4 bases at V and 6 bases at J, with 10 bases between. The CDR3 loop reads CASSSRLAGELFF. The CDR3 bases are TGTGCCAGCAGCTCTAGACTAGCCGGGGAGCTGTTTTTT.

This chain connects TRBV3-1 (or the pseudogene TRBV3-2) to TRBJ1-5; weak D call: TRBD1 (6 bases). Trimming pared 4 bases from V and 5 bases from J, leaving 12 bases between. This CDR3 is 14 amino acids long. From germline, CDR1 is LGHDT and CDR2 YNNKEL (reference sequence). The CDR3 spells CASSRRGLDQPQHF. The CDR3 DNA sequence: TGTGCCAGCAGCCGCAGGGGTTTGGATCAGCCCCAGCATTTT.

CDR3 amino acids: CASSKYYEQYF. In DNA, the CDR3 is TGTGCCAGCAGCAAATACTACGAGCAGTACTTC. The chain links TRBV21-1 to TRBJ2-7; the table's D call TRBD2 went unverified against the DNA. TRBV21-1 constitutes a pseudogene. The CDR3 has 11 amino acids.

The V call is TRBV7-2, the J call TRBJ2-1; TRBD1 is a possible D gene (6 bases). Germline V CDR1 and CDR2: SGHTA, FQGNSA. The CDR3 has 15 amino acids. Trimming took 3 bases from V and 6 from J, leaving 15 bases between them. CDR3 in amino acids: CASSFNPAGVNEQFF. For the CDR3, the DNA is TGTGCCAGCAGCTTCAACCCGGCAGGGGTCAATGAGCAGTTCTTC.

The rearrangement links TRBV3-1 (or the pseudogene TRBV3-2) to TRBJ1-4; perhaps TRBD1 as D (5 bases). The ends were cut back, 8 bases at V and 7 bases at J, with 17 bases in the middle. The CDR3 has 14 residues. Germline loops: CDR1 LGHDT, CDR2 YNNKEL (reference sequence). The CDR3 sequence: CASGPGRGGEKLFF. The CDR3 nucleotides read TGTGCCAGCGGACCTGGTAGGGGCGGTGAAAAACTGTTTTTT.

This rearrangement joins TRBV9 to TRBJ2-3, with TRBD2 matching 10 bases. V trimming: 3 bases; J trimming: 3 bases; junction bases outside the gene matches: 7. CDR3 length: 16 residues. Germline CDR1 reads SGDLS; CDR2 reads YYNGEE. The DNA of the CDR3 is TGTGCCAGCAGCGGAACTAGCGGGGCGCTTACAGATACGCAGTATTTT. This encodes CASSGTSGALTDTQYF.

The chain couples TRBV28 to TRBJ1-1, with D perhaps TRBD1 (5 bases). The V gene's germline CDR1 is MDHEN and CDR2 SYDVKM. This CDR3 has 13 amino acids. V lost 10 bases, J lost 0 bases, and 12 bases lay in between. In DNA, the CDR3 is TGTGCCACCTCAGGGCAGATGAACACTGAAGCTTTCTTT. It codes for CATSGQMNTEAFF.

V and J are TRBV11-2 and TRBJ2-5; TRBD2 is a possible D gene (6 bases). V was shortened by 1 base and J by 3 bases, with 15 bases between the two germline ends. The CDR3 consists of 16 residues. Germline CDR1 is SGHAT and CDR2 is FQNNGV. CDR3 loop: CASSLGFSGVKETQYF. The CDR3 bases are TGTGCCAGCAGCTTAGGGTTTTCGGGGGTCAAAGAGACCCAGTACTTC.

The CDR3 region is CATSRGGTGGKEQYF. The CDR3 bases are TGTGCCACCAGCAGAGGAGGGACAGGGGGCAAAGAGCAGTACTTC. The V call is TRBV15, the J call TRBJ2-7; 12 nucleotides align to TRBD1. The CDR3 is 15 residues long. In germline, CDR1 is LNHNV, CDR2 YYDKDF (reference sequence). Losses at the gene ends were 1 base for V and 7 bases for J; bases not matched to a gene: 5.

CDR3 in amino acids: CASTAPGGNNEQFF. The CDR3, as DNA: TGTGCCAGCACCGCACCCGGGGGGAACAATGAGCAGTTCTTC. This chain links TRBV6-5 with TRBJ2-1, with 7 bases matching TRBD2. The trim removed 7 bases at V and 5 bases at J, leaving 8 bases unmatched. Germline V CDR1 and CDR2: MNHEY, SVGAGI. The CDR3 runs to 14 residues.

The gene calls are TRBV6-6 and TRBJ2-7, with 7 bases matching TRBD1. This CDR3 has 15 residues. V lost 5 bases to trimming and J lost 5 bases; unmatched junction nucleotides: 12. Germline lookup yields CDR1 MNHNY and CDR2 SVGAGI (reference sequence). CDR3 region: CASSRQGMRPHEQYF. The CDR3 DNA is TGTGCCAGCAGTCGACAGGGAATGAGACCCCACGAGCAGTACTTC.

The rearrangement uses TRBV27 and TRBJ2-7, with a possible D match to TRBD2 (6 bases). CDR1 and CDR2 (germline): MNHEY, SMNVEV (reference sequence). This CDR3 spans 15 amino acids. The ends were cut back, 0 bases at V and 2 bases at J, with 11 bases in the middle. CDR3 nucleotides: TGTGCCAGCAGTTTATCAGGGAGGTCCGCCTACGAGCAGTACTTC. Its protein is CASSLSGRSAYEQYF.

The V and J genes are TRBV18 and TRBJ2-1; TRBD2 agrees at 14 bases. This CDR3 contains 17 residues. Germline V CDR1 and CDR2: KGHSH, LQKENI. Trimming at V came to 0 bases and at J to 7 bases, leaving 5 bases not matched to a gene. The CDR3 protein is CASSPPTSGRVGNEQFF. The CDR3 nucleotides are TGTGCCAGCTCACCACCGACTAGCGGGAGGGTTGGTAATGAGCAGTTCTTC.

This chain joins TRBV6-1 and TRBJ2-7; D remains ambiguous. Per the germline V gene, CDR1 is MNHNS and CDR2 is SASEGT. Between the trimmed V and J ends, which lost 3 bases and 0 bases, there was a span of 9 bases. The CDR3 length is 14 residues. DNA of the CDR3: TGTGCCAGCAGTGAGTTTAAAATCTCCTACGAGCAGTACTTC. It specifies CASSEFKISYEQYF.